This entry is about one T cell receptor (beta chain). The method was immunoSEQ multiplex PCR; TCRdb's version includes in-frame clones alone and lacks a portion of them. Of tens of thousands of clones listed, 82% were seen once; the top ten hold about 7.4%. V shed 1 base, J shed 9 bases, and the junction held 6 bases outside the gene matches. The germline V gene encodes CDR1 SGHRS and CDR2 YFSETQ. This CDR3 is 15 amino acids long. This entry belongs to a study of blood T cell repertoires in COVID-19. This TCR came from a human donor in a cohort sampled during active COVID-19. Sequencing used peripheral blood. The chain recombines TRBV5-1 with TRBJ1-6, with 8 bases matching TRBD1. The chain's CDR3 is CASSLSPGGSSPLHF. The CDR3 DNA reads TGCGCCAGCAGCTTGTCCCCAGGGGGCAGTTCACCCCTCCACTTT.